This T cell receptor (beta chain) was sequenced for a study of regulatory T cells in long-lasting Graves disease (dated by TCRdb to the early 2020s). For context, the study as a whole: Persistent Graves' disease was defined as antithyroid drug treatment for over 5 years with persistently positive TSH receptor autoantibodies. Peripheral blood TCR sequencing and RNA sequencing compared persistent Graves' disease patients with newly diagnosed Graves' disease patients. The study was registered as a clinical trial and conducted in China. TCR sequencing covered approximately 13 persistent and roughly 20 newly diagnosed Graves' disease patients, about 35 samples in total. In the clinical cohort, patients with persistent Graves' disease had used antithyroid drugs for an average of about 9.4 years. Results and caveats for the whole study, not just this receptor: A larger number of public clonotypes was shared among persistent patients (approximately 2,600) than among newly diagnosed patients (roughly 1,000). Only peripheral blood was studied, because thyroid tissue, the primary lesion, was inaccessible. Only the TCR beta chain was sequenced and analyzed. Compared with newly diagnosed patients, patients with persistent Graves' disease had lower TCR Shannon entropy and fewer highly expanded clones, which suggests clonal expansion. TRBV28, TRBJ1-2 and TRBJ2-5 were preferentially used in persistent disease, while TRBV20-1 and TRBJ2-1 were favored in newly diagnosed disease. The small sample size was acknowledged by the authors as a limitation that may reduce accuracy.

The sample holds many counts of this clonotype. This clone's antigen is unknown. Nothing much larger sits one base from this clone, and base qualities are not available. Sample time point, as interpreted from the label and publication: persistent/refractory GD, antithyroid drugs over 5 years with positive TRAb. For both TCR sequencing and RNA sequencing, RNA was extracted from PBMCs in TRIzol. The diagnosis of Graves' disease was made according to American Thyroid Association guidelines. Recruitment of patients was carried out at an endocrinology department in Xi'an, China. From each patient, roughly 9 milliliters of peripheral blood was collected into an EDTA anticoagulant tube. Ficoll Paque Plus density gradient separation was used to isolate PBMCs, and no further T cell sorting was done. RNA quality was checked with an Agilent 2100 Bioanalyzer and agarose gel, and concentration with a NanoDrop 2000.

The CDR3 sequence holds 17 residues, the cysteine and phenylalanine included. Left in the record is the CDR3 DNA by itself, 51 bases read in frame from the first base. Trimmed from V: 5 bases; trimmed from J: 3 bases; junction bases lacking a gene match: 14. From a lookup of the germline V gene (reference sequence), CDR1 and CDR2 are MNHEY and SMNVEV. The protocol used for the library was multiplex PCR. TCRdb shows the sequencer as Illumina HiSeq 4000. To build TCR beta libraries, CDR3 regions were amplified by Arm-PCR using iRepertoire HTBI primers. Before sequencing, the PCR products underwent gel purification. The authors' pipeline ran thus. A total of roughly 65 TRBV and 14 TRBJ segments were identified across samples and were used for gene usage analysis of CDR3 amino acid clonotypes. COPE and FqMerger were used to merge the filtered high-quality paired reads into contigs. BLAST was used to align contigs to IMGT TRBV, TRBD and TRBJ reference genes, with CDR3 defined following IMGT. Clonotypes above 0.1% frequency were classified as highly expanded clones. Repertoire diversity was measured by Shannon entropy, and V-J evenness by the Gini coefficient. A clonotype found in more than one individual was treated as public. Clones were called with MiXCR by TCRdb after fastp trimmed the public reads at Q25, and only in-frame beta chains were retained. One record per CDR3 amino acid sequence lists the most common genes and DNA. TCRdb, rather than the study authors, made the V and J calls. This sample comprises roughly 400,000 distinct CDR3 sequences, less than 25% of them detected only once. The ten most abundant clones make up around 21% of the sample.

This chain is built from TRBV27 and TRBJ2-5; TRBD2 fits 8 bases in the junction. The source was peripheral blood mononuclear cells (PBMCs), collected when the disease was refractory, from a patient treated with antithyroid drugs. The receptor's source is a female donor with Graves disease. The CDR3 protein sequence reads: CASSPLSLAGWEETQYF. The DNA sequence is TGTGCCAGCAGTCCCCTTTCCTTAGCGGGATGGGAAGAGACCCAGTACTTC.